This T cell receptor beta chain was profiled in a study of CD8+ T cells in alopecia areata. After isolation, RNA underwent reverse transcription to generate cDNA as the sequencing template. The protocol was immunoSEQ multiplex PCR, while the TCRdb copy is restricted to in-frame clones and leaves out a portion. The sample lists about 300,000 clones, none appearing once, the ten largest making up 1.2%. Combined cutaneous lymph node cells underwent sorting by CD4, CD8alpha, NKG2D, NKG2ACE and additional markers. Worth noting for this clone: Any gene name here is a mouse gene name.

The receptor was derived from a C3H/HeJ mouse with alopecia areata. The strain's MHC haplotype is H2-k. Sequencing was carried out using CD4+ T cells sorted from a lymph node.

This chain's CDR3 is CAGDRGDTQYF. CDR3 DNA, as far as it was read: TGTGCCGGGGACAGGGGCGAC. This chain joins TRBV15 and TRBJ2-5; TRBD1 aligns across 10 bases. The read finishes 4 residues shy of the CDR3 end, and the germline J gene is used to complete it. Germline values: CDR1 SGHND, CDR2 FRSKSL. This CDR3 region has 11 residues.